The clone carrying this TCR beta chain was counted only a few times. This record comes from a study of human T cells and chemical hapten exposure. MiXCR was run by TCRdb on the RACE reads, yielding one entry per CDR3 protein. Here the sample spans around 95,000 distinct CDR3 sequences, 10% to 11% being singletons. Germline V gene sequence: CDR1 MNHEY, CDR2 SVGAGI. Trimming pared 0 bases from V and 4 bases from J, leaving 18 bases between. This CDR3 has 17 amino acids. Time point noted: pre-sensitization, week 0. The treatment: therapeutic diphenylcyclopropenone sensitization with weekly scalp DPC. Blood draws preceded each patch test application.

This receptor was identified in a woman aged 55-69 years with alopecia areata. Some clones in this sample may be carry-over from other donors' samples. The chain has TRBV6-5 and TRBJ2-5; either TRBD1 or TRBD2 may supply D (6 bases each). This material consisted of whole blood, taken in connection with sensitization to the hapten diphenylcyclopropenone (DPC). The CDR3 DNA reads TGTGCCAGCAGTTACTCAGGTCTTGGGGGGCCCGCAGAGACCCAGTACTTC. Translated, it gives CASSYSGLGGPAETQYF.